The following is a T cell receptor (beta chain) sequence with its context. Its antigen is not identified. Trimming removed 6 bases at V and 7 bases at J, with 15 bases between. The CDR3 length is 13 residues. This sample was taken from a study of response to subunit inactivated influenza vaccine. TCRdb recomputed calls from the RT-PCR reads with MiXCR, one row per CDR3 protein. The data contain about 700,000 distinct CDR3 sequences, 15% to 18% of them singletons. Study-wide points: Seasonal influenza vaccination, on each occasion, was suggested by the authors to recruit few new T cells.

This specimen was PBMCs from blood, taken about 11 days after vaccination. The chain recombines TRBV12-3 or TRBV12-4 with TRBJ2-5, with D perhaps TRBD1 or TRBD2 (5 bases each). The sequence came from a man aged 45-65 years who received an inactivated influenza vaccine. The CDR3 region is CASSPGPVGTQYF. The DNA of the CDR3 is TGTGCCAGCAGCCCGGGGCCGGTGGGGACCCAGTACTTC.